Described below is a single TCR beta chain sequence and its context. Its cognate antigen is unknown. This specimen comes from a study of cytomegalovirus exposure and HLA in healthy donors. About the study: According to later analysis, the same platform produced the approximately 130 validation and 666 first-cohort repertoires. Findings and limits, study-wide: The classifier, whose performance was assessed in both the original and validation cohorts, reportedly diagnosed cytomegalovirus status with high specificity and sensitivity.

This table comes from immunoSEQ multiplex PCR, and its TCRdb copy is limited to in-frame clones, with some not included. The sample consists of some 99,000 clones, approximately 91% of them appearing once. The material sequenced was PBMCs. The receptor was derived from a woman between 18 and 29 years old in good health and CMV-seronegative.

CDR3 in amino acids: CAGGFFSETQYF. DNA of the CDR3: TGTGCCGGTGGCTTCTTTTCGGAGACCCAGTACTTC. The J gene is TRBJ2-5, the V gene TRBV6-1; D unclear. CDR3 length equals 12 residues. Deletions cut 11 bases from V and 5 bases from J, with 15 bases between. Per germline, CDR1 MNHNS and CDR2 SASEGT.